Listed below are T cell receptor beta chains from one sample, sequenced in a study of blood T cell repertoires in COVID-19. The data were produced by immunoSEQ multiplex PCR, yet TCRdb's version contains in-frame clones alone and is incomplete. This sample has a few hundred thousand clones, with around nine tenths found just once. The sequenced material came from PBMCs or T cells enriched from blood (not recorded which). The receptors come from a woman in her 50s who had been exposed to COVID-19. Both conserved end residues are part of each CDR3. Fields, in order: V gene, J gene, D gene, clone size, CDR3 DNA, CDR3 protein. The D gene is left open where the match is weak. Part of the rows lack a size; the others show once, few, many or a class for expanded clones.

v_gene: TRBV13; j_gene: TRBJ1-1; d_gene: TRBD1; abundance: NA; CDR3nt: TGTGCCAGCAGCACACGGACAGGAGGGAACACTGAAGCTTTCTTT; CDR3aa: CASSTRTGGNTEAFF
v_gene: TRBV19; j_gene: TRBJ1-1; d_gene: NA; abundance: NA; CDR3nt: TGTGCCAGTAGTCCAACCGGGAAAAACACTGAAGCTTTCTTT; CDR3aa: CASSPTGKNTEAFF
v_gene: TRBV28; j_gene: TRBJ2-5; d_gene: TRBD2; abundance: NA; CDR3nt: TGTGCCAGCAGTCTACTACTAGCGGGGGCCCAAGAGACCCAGTACTTC; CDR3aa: CASSLLLAGAQETQYF
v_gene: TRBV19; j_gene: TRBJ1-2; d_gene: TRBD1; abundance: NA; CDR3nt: TGTGCCAGTGGGGACAGGGTAAATCTTGGCTACACCTTC; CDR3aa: CASGDRVNLGYTF
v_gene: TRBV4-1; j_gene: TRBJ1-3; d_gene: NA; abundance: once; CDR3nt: TGCGCCAGCAGCCAAGGACGGGAAGCTCCTGGAAACACCATATATTTT; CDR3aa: CASSQGREAPGNTIYF
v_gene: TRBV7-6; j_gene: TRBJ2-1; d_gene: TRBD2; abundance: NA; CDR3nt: TGTGCCAGCAGCTTAGCACTAGCGGGGGGCAATGAGCAGTTCTTC; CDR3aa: CASSLALAGGNEQFF
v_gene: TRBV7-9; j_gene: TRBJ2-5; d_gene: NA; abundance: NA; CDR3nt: TGTGCCAGCAGCTCAGGACAGTTCCAAGAGACCCAGTACTTC; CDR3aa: CASSSGQFQETQYF
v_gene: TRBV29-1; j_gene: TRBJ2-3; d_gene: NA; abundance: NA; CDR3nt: TGCAGCGTTGAAGAGCGGGACCGCACAGATACGCAGTATTTT; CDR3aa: CSVEERDRTDTQYF
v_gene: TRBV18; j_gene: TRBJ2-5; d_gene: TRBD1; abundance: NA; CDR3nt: TGTGCCAGCTTGACCGGGACAGGGAGGGGAGAGACCCAGTACTTC; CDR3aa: CASLTGTGRGETQYF
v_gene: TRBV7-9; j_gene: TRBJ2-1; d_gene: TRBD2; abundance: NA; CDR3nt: TGTGCCAGCAGCTACGGACTAGCGGGCTACAATGAGCAGTTCTTC; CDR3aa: CASSYGLAGYNEQFF
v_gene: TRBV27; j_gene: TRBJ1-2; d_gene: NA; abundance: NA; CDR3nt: TGTGCCAGCCGGGGGGGGACTTATGGCTACACCTTC; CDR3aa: CASRGGTYGYTF
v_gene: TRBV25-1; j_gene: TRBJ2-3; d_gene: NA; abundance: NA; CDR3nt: TGTGCCAGCAGTGAATTAGCCACAAGATACACAGATACGCAGTATTTT; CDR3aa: CASSELATRYTDTQYF
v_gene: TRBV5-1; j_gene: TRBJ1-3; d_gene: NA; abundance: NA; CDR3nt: TGCGCCAGCGGGAGCGACTCTGGAAACACCATATATTTT; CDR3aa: CASGSDSGNTIYF
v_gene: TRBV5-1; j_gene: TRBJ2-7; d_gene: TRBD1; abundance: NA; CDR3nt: TGCGCCAGCAGCTCGGGACAGGGTGGGTCCTACGAGCAGTACTTC; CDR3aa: CASSSGQGGSYEQYF
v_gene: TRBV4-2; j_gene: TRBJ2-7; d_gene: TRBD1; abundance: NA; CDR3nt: TGTGCCAGCAGCCAAGATGGGACAGCGACCTACGAGCAGTACTTC; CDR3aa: CASSQDGTATYEQYF
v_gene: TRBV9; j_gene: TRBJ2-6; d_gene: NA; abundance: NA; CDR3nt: TGTGCCAGCAGCGTAAGCAGGCCAGGAGGGGCCAACGTCCTGACTTTC; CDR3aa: CASSVSRPGGANVLTF
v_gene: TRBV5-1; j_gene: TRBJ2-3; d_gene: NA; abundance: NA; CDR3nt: TGCGCCAGCAGCTTAACCCCGGGGGGCACAGATACGCAGTATTTT; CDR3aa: CASSLTPGGTDTQYF
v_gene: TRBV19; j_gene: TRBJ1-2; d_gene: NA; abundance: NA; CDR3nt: TGTGCCAGTATGAGGAAGGAAGATGGCTACACCTTC; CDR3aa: CASMRKEDGYTF
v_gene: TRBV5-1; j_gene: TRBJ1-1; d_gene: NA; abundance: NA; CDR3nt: TGCGCCAGCACGATGGGAGGGCGTGAGACTGAAGCTTTCTTT; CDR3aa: CASTMGGRETEAFF
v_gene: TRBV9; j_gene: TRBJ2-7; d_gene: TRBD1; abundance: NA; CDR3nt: TGTGCCAGCAGCCTCGGAGGACAGGGGGCATCCGAGCAGTACTTC; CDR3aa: CASSLGGQGASEQYF
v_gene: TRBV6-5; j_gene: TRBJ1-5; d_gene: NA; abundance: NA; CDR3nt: TGTGCCAGCAGTAGGCCGGGTCAGCCCCAGCATTTT; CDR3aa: CASSRPGQPQHF
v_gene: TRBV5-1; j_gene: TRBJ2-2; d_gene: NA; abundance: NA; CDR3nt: TGCGCCAGCAGTTTCCCCTCCAGTGGTGCGGAACCGAACACCGGGGAGCTGTTTTTT; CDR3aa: CASSFPSSGAEPNTGELFF
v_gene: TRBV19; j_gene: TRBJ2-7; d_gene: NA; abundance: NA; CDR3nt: TGTGCCAGTACCAGAACAGGGGGGGCCTACGAGCAGTACTTC; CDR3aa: CASTRTGGAYEQYF
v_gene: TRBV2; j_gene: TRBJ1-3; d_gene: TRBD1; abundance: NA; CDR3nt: TGTGCCAGCCTCGGGACAGCCAACACCATATATTTT; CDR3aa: CASLGTANTIYF
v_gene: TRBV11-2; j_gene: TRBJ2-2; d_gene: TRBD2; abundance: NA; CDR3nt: TGTGCCAGCAGCTTATACTCCGGGACTACGAACACCGGGGAGCTGTTTTTT; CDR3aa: CASSLYSGTTNTGELFF
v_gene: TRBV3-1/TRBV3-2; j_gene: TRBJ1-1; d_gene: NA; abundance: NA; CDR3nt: TGTGCCAGCAGCCAACGTCCGGGAGCGAACACTGAAGCTTTCTTT; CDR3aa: CASSQRPGANTEAFF
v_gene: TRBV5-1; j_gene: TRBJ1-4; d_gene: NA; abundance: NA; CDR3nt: TGCGCCAGCAGCTTTGATGTGGGCCGGAATGAAAAACTGTTTTTT; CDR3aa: CASSFDVGRNEKLFF